This TCR beta chain was recovered during a study of tumor-infiltrating lymphocytes in primary liver carcinoma. Study as a whole: Staging of the tumors gave T1-T3 N0M0, with widths of roughly 4 to 10 cm.

Without any cell sorting, about 18-30 mg of bulk tissue yielded co-extracted RNA and DNA. No patient had received treatment, and all had chronic HBV infection. Every tumor sample held more than 75% viable tumor cells. This CDR3 has 18 residues. Trimming cost V 0 bases and J 0 bases, with 15 bases left between them. CDR1 MNHEY and CDR2 SVGAGI come from the germline V gene. TCR beta cDNA was reverse-transcribed from around 0.55 ug of total RNA. The reaction used a constant-region primer and ProtoScript II reverse transcriptase. Slightly modified ARM-PCR, run as three nested multiplex PCR rounds, produced the TCR beta libraries. Use of TRBV1-TRBV30 forward primers with a C-beta reverse primer characterized the first two PCR rounds, which lasted around 11 cycles each. In TCRdb, the multiplex PCR reads were re-called with MiXCR into one record per CDR3 protein. Counted here are 95,000 to 100,000 distinct CDR3 sequences, around two thirds occurring once; the ten biggest clones make up about 12%.

This clonotype originated in a woman aged 55-70 years with primary liver carcinoma and hepatitis B virus infection. The chain links TRBV6-5 to TRBJ2-1; a weak D match, TRBD1 (5 bases). The sample comprised liver tumor tissue from sampling region 2. The sample's subset: tumor region T2, inferior pole. The CDR3 region is CASSYSVPGIVSYNEQFF. In DNA, the CDR3 is TGTGCCAGCAGTTACTCTGTGCCAGGGATTGTCTCCTACAATGAGCAGTTCTTC.